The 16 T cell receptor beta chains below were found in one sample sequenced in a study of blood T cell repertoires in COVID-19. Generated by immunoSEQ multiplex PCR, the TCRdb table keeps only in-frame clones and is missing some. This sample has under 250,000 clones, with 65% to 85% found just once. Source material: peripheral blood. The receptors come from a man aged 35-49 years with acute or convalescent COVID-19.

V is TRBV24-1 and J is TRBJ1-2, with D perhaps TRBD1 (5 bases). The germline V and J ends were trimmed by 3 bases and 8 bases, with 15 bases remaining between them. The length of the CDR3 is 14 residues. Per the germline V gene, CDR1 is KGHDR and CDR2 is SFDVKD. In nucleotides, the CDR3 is TGTGCCACCAGTGATAGGACACGGATGGAGGGCTACACCTTC. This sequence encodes CATSDRTRMEGYTF.

In DNA, the CDR3 is TGCGCCAGCGGGGCGGGGGGAACTTACAATGAGCAGTTCTTC. Translated: CASGAGGTYNEQFF. The chain uses TRBV5-1 and TRBJ2-1, with TRBD2 matching over 8 bases. V was clipped by 7 bases and J by 4 bases; unmatched bases: 7. The CDR3 is made up of 14 amino acids. Per the germline V gene, CDR1 is SGHRS and CDR2 is YFSETQ.

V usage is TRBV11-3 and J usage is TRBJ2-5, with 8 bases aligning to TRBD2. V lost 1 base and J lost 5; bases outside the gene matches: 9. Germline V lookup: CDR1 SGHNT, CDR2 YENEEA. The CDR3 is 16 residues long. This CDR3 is CASSLGTSKMGETQYF. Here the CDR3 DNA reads TGTGCCAGCAGCTTAGGGACTAGCAAAATGGGGGAGACCCAGTACTTC.

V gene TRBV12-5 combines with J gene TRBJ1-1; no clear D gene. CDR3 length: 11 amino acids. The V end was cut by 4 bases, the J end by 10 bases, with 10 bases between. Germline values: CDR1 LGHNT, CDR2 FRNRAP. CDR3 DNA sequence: TGTGCTAGTGGTTCGGACTTGGGAGCTTTCTTT. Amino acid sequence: CASGSDLGAFF.

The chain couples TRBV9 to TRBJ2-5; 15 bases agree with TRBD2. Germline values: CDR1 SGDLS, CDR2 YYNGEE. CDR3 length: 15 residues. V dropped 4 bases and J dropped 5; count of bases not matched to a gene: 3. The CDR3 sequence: CASSPGTSGRETQYF. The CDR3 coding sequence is TGTGCCAGCAGCCCCGGGACTAGCGGGAGGGAGACCCAGTACTTC. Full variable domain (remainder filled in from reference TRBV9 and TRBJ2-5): DSGVTQTPKHLITATGQRVTLRCSPRSGDLSVYWYQQSLDQGLQFLIQYYNGEERAKGNILERFSAQQFPDLHSELNLSSLELGDSALYFCASSPGTSGRETQYFGPGTRLLVL.

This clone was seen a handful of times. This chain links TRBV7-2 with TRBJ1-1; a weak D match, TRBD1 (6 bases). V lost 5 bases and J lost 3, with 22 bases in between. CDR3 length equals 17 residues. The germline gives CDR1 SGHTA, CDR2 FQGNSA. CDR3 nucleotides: TGTGCCAGCAGCCGTCGACCGGGGCCGGGGGGCGACACTGAAGCTTTCTTT. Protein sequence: CASSRRPGPGGDTEAFF.

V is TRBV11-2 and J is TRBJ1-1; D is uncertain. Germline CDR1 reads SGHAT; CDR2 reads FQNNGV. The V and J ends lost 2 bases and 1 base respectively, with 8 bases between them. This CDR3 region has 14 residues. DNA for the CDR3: TGTGCCAGCAGCTTAACAGATACGAACACTGAAGCTTTCTTT. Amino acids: CASSLTDTNTEAFF. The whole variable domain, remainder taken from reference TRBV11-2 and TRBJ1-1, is EAGVAQSPRYKIIEKRQSVAFWCNPISGHATLYWYQQILGQGPKLLIQFQNNGVVDDSQLPKDRFSAERLKGVDSTLKIQPAKLEDSAVYLCASSLTDTNTEAFFGQGTRLTVV.

The CDR3 DNA is TGTGCCAGTAGTATAAGACGGGGAAGCAGCAATCAGCCCCAGCATTTT. Amino acid sequence: CASSIRRGSSNQPQHF. The rearrangement uses TRBV19 and TRBJ1-5; D is ambiguous. CDR3 length: 16 amino acids. V lost 2 bases and J lost 1, with 12 bases in between. Per germline, CDR1 LNHDA and CDR2 SQIVND (reference sequence).

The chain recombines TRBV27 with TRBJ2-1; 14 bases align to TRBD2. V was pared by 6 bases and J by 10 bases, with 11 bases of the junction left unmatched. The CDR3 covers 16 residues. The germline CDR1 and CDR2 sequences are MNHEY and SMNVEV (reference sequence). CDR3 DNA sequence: TGTGCCAGCAGCGTATCCGGGACTAGCGGGAGCAGCGAGCAGTTCTTC. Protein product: CASSVSGTSGSSEQFF.

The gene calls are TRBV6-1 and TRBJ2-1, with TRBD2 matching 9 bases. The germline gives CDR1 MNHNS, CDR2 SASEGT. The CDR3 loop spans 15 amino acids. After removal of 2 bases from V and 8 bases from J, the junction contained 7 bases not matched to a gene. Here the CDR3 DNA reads TGTGCCAGCAGTGAAATAGCGGGAGTGAACGATGAGCAGTTCTTC. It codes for CASSEIAGVNDEQFF.

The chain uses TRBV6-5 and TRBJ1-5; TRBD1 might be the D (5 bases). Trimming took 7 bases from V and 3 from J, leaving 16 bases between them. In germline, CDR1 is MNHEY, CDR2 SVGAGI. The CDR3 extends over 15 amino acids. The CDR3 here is CASKDSISNNQPQHF. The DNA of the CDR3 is TGTGCCAGCAAAGACAGCATCAGCAACAATCAGCCCCAGCATTTT.

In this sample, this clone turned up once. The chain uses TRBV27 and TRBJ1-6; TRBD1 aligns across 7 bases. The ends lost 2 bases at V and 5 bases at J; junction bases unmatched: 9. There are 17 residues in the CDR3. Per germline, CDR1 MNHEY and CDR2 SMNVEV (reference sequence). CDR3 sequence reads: CASSLRIPGQHNSPLHF. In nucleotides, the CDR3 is TGTGCCAGCAGTTTAAGGATCCCGGGACAGCATAATTCACCCCTCCACTTT.

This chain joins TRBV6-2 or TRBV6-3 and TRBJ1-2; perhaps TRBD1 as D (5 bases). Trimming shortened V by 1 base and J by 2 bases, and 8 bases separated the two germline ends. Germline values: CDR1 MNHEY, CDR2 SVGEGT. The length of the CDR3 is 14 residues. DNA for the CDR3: TGTGCCAGCAGTTACTTCGGGGGAAACTATGGCTACACCTTC. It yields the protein CASSYFGGNYGYTF.

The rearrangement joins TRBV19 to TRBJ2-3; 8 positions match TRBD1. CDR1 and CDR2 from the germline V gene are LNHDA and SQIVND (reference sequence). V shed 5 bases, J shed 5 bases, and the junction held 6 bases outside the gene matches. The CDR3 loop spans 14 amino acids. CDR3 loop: CASSDRGVGDTQYF. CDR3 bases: TGTGCCAGTAGTGACAGGGGCGTTGGAGATACGCAGTATTTT.

For the CDR3, the DNA is TGTGCCAGCAGTTTCGGACAGGGGATCACCGGGGAGCTGTTTTTT. Amino acid sequence: CASSFGQGITGELFF. The chain employs TRBV27 and TRBJ2-2, with 9 bases fitting TRBD1. The CDR3 sequence is 15 residues long. Trimming at V came to 3 bases and at J to 4 bases, leaving 3 bases not matched to a gene. The V gene's germline CDR1 is MNHEY and CDR2 SMNVEV (reference sequence).

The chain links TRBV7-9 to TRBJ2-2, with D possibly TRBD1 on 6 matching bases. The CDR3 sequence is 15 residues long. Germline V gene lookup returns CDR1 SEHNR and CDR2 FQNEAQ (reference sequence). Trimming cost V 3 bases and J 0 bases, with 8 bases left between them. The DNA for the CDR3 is TGTGCCAGCAGCTTCACAGGGACGAACACCGGGGAGCTGTTTTTT. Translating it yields CASSFTGTNTGELFF.